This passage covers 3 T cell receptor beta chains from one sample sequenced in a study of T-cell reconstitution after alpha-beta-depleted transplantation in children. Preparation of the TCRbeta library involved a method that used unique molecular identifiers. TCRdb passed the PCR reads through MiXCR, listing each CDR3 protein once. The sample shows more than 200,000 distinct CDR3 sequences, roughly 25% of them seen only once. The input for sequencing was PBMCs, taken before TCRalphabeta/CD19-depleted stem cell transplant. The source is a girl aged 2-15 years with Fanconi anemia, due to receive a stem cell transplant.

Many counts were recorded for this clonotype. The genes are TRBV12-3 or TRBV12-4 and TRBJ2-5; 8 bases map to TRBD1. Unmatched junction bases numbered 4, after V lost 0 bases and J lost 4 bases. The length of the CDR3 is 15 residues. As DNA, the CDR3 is TGTGCCAGCAGTTTAGCCGGGACAGGAATAGAGACCCAGTACTTC. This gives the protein CASSLAGTGIETQYF.

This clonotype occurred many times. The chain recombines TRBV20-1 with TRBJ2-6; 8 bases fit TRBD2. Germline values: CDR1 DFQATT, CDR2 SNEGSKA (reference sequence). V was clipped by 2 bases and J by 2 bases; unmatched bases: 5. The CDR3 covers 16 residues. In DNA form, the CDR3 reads TGCAGTGCTAGAATAGACGGGGGGGCTGGGGCCAACGTCCTGACTTTC. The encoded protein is CSARIDGGAGANVLTF.

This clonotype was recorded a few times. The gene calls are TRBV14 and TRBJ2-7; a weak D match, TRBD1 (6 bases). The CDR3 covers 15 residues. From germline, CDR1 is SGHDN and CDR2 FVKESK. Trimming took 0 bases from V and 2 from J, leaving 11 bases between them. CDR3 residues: CASSQDVEGAYEQYF. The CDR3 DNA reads TGTGCCAGCAGCCAAGACGTCGAGGGGGCCTACGAGCAGTACTTC.